These T cell receptor beta chains were read from a single sample in a study of cytomegalovirus exposure and HLA in healthy donors. The protocol was immunoSEQ multiplex PCR, while the TCRdb copy is restricted to in-frame clones and leaves out a portion. The sample records around 200,000 clones, 70% being singletons. Sequencing input: PBMCs. These receptors all stem from a man between 40 and 49 years old in good health and CMV-seropositive. CDR3s include the opening cysteine and the closing phenylalanine or tryptophan. Fields, in order: J gene, V gene, D gene, CDR3 protein. The D gene is left open where the match is weak.

>TRBJ1-1|TRBV4-3|TRBD1
CASSRTGNTEAFF
>TRBJ1-1|TRBV6-5|.
CASSLGTNTEAFF
>TRBJ1-4|TRBV6-1|TRBD1
CASSVGTGQANEKLFF
>TRBJ2-1|TRBV18|TRBD2
CASSPSLAGSSYNEQFF
>TRBJ1-5|TRBV7-5|.
CARSPQHF
>TRBJ1-3|TRBV7-9|TRBD1
CASSLGTVGNTIYF
>.|TRBV27|TRBD1
CASSAWGQGAAYEQYF
>TRBJ1-2|TRBV6-4|TRBD1
CASSGAGGYGYTF
>TRBJ2-3|TRBV4-3|TRBD2
CASSQGPAGNTDTQYF
>TRBJ1-1|TRBV6-1|.
CASSRRDYTEAFF
>TRBJ2-3|TRBV4-1|.
CASSQVPGQEFSTDTQYF
>TRBJ1-1|TRBV4-2|.
CASSQAGGRNTEAFF
>TRBJ2-1|TRBV5-1|TRBD1
CASSFRQGASEQFF
>TRBJ1-2|TRBV6-1|TRBD1
CASVPGDRTYGYTF
>TRBJ1-5|TRBV7-8|.
CASSLESVNQPQHF
>TRBJ2-1|TRBV23-1|TRBD1
CASSPNRDRVSSYNEQFF
>TRBJ2-5|TRBV7-7|.
CASGVGARETQYF
>TRBJ1-1|TRBV5-1|TRBD1
CASSGDRSEAFF
>TRBJ2-7|TRBV6-5|TRBD1
CASRTGAYEQYF
>TRBJ2-1|TRBV11-2|TRBD2
CASSLDGAGGRSYNEQFF
>TRBJ2-3|TRBV27|.
CAIKRASTDTQYF
>TRBJ2-5|TRBV5-1|TRBD1
CASSLGVGTGGFETQYF
>TRBJ2-3|TRBV7-9|.
CASSLARAASTDTQYF
>TRBJ1-4|TRBV19|.
CASSVADYEKLFF
>TRBJ2-7|TRBV6-5|TRBD2
CASSYGGGAYEQYF
>TRBJ1-3|TRBV5-1|TRBD1
CASSQGAGNTIYF
>TRBJ2-3|TRBV9|.
CASSVETTGTDTQYF
>TRBJ1-2|TRBV5-1|.
CASSVTIGGTDDGYTF
>TRBJ2-2|TRBV14|TRBD2
CASSQLRGYTGELFF
>TRBJ1-3|TRBV7-8|.
CASSLGVNTIYF
>TRBJ2-7|TRBV7-6|TRBD1
CASSAINRGNEQYF
>TRBJ1-6|TRBV18|.
CASSPLPDIESPLHF
>TRBJ2-1|TRBV10-3|.
CAISEDPGRYNEQFF
>TRBJ1-2|TRBV19|.
CASSPGTLPYGYTF
>TRBJ1-2|TRBV5-5|.
CASSLGFPGQANYGYTF
>TRBJ1-3|TRBV5-1|TRBD1
CASSLVGTEGNTIYF
>TRBJ1-2|TRBV11-2|.
CASSIRGRIAGYTF